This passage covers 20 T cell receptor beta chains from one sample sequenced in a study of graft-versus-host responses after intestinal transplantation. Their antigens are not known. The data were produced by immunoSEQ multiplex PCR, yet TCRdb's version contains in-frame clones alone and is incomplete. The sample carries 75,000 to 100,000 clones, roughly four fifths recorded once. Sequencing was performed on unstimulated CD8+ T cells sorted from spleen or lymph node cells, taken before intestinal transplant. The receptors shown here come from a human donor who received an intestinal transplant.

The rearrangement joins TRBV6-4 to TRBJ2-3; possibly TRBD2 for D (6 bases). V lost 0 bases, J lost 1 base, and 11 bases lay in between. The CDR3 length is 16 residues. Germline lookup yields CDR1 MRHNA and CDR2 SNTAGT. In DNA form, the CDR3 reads TGTGCCAGCAGTGACTCCCGGGAGAAGGGCACAGATACGCAGTATTTT. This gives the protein CASSDSREKGTDTQYF.

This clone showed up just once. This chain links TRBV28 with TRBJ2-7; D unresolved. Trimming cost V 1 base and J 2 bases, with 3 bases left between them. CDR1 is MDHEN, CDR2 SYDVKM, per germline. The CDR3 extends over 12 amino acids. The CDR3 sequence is CASSLSPYEQYF. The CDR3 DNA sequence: TGTGCCAGCAGTTTATCCCCCTACGAGCAGTACTTC.

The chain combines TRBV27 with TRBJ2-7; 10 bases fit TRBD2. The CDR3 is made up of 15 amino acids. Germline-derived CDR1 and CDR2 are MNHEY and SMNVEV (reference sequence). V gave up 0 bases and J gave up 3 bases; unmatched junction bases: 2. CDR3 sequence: CASSLSVAGGYEQYF. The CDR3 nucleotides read TGTGCCAGCAGTTTATCGGTAGCGGGGGGCTACGAGCAGTACTTC.

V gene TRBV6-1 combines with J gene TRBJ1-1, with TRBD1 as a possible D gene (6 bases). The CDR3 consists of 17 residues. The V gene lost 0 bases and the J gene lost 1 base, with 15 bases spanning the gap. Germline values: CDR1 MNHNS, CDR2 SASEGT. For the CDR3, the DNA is TGTGCCAGCAGTGAAGCTGCGACAGGAGGGCGGAACACTGAAGCTTTCTTT. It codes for CASSEAATGGRNTEAFF.

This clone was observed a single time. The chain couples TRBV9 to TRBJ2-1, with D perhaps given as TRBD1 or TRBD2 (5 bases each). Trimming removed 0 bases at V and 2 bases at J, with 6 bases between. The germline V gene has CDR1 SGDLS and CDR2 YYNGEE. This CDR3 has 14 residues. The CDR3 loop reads CASSVGDPYNEQFF. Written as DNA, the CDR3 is TGTGCCAGCAGCGTAGGGGACCCCTACAATGAGCAGTTCTTC.

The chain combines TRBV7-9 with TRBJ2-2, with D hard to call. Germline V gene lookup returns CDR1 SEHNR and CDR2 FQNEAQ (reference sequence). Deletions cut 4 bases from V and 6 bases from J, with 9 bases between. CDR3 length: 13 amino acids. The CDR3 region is CASSSARSGELFF. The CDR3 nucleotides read TGTGCCAGCAGCTCCGCGCGATCCGGGGAGCTGTTTTTT.

The CDR3 region has the DNA TGCGCCAGCAGCCACCTAACGAGTGACACTGAAGCTTTCTTT. Encoded protein: CASSHLTSDTEAFF. V and J are TRBV4-1 and TRBJ1-1, with unresolved D. This CDR3 is 14 amino acids long. Trimming took off 3 bases at V and 3 bases at J, with 11 bases between the two ends. Germline CDR1 MGHRA, CDR2 YSYEKL.

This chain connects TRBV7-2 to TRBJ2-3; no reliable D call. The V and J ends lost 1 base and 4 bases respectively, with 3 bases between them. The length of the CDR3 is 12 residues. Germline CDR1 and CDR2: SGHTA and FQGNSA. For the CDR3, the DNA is TGTGCCAGCAGCTTAGTCGCAGATACGCAGTATTTT. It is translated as CASSLVADTQYF.

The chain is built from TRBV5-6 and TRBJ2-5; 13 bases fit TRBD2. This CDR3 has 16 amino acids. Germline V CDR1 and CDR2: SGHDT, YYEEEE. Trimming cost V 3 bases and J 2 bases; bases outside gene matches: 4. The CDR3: CASSSLAGGWQETQYF. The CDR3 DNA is TGTGCCAGCAGCTCACTAGCGGGGGGGTGGCAAGAGACCCAGTACTTC.

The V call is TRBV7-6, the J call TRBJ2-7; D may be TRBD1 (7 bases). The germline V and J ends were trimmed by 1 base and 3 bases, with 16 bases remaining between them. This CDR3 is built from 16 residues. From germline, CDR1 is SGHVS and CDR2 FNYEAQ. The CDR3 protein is CASSLVQGGPNYEQYF. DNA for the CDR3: TGTGCCAGCAGCTTAGTCCAGGGGGGCCCCAACTACGAGCAGTACTTC.

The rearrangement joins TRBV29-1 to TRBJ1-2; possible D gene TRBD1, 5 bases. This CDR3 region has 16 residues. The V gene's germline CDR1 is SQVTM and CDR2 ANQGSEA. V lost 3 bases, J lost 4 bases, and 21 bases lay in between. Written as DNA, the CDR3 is TGCAGCGTTGAGACCATCTACGGTAGGGGCGGCTATGGCTACACCTTC. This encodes CSVETIYGRGGYGYTF.

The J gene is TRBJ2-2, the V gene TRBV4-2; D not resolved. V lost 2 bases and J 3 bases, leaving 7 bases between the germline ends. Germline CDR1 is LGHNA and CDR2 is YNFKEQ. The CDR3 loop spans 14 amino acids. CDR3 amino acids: CASSQNEDTGELFF. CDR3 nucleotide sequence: TGTGCCAGCAGCCAAAATGAGGACACCGGGGAGCTGTTTTTT.

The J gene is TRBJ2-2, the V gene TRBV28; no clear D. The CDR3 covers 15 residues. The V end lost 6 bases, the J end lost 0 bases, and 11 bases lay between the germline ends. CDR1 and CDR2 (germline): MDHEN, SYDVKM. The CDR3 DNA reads TGTGCCAGCAGAGACGATCCTTCGAACACCGGGGAGCTGTTTTTT. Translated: CASRDDPSNTGELFF.

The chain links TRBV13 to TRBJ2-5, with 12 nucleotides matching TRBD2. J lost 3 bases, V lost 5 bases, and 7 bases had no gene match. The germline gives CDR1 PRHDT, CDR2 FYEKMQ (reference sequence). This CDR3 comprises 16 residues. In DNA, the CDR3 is TGTGCCAGCAGCCCACGACTAGCGGGGGAGGAAGAGACCCAGTACTTC. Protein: CASSPRLAGEEETQYF.

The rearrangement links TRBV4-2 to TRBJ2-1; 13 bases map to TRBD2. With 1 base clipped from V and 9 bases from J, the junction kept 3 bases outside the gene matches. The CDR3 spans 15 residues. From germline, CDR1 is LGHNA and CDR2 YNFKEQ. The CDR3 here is CASSQVTSGGGEQFF. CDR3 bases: TGTGCCAGCAGCCAAGTTACTAGCGGGGGGGGTGAGCAGTTCTTC.

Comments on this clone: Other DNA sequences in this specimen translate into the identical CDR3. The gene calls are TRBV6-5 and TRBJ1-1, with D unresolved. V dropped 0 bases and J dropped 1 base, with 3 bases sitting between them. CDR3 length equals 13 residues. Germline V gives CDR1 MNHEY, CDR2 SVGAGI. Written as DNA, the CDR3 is TGTGCCAGCAGTTACTCTTCGAACACTGAAGCTTTCTTT. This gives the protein CASSYSSNTEAFF.

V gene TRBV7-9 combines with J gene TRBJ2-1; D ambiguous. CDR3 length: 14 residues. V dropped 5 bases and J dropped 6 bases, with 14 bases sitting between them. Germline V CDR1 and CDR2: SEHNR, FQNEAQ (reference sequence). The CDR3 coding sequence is TGTGCCAGCAGCCCGATCATAAGTCCCAATGAGCAGTTCTTC. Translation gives CASSPIISPNEQFF.

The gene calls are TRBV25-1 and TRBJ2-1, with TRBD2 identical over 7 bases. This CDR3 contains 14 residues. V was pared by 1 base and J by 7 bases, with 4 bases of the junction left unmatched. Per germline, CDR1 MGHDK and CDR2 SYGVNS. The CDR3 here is CASSEWGGRNEQFF. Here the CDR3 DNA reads TGTGCCAGCAGTGAATGGGGGGGGAGGAATGAGCAGTTCTTC.

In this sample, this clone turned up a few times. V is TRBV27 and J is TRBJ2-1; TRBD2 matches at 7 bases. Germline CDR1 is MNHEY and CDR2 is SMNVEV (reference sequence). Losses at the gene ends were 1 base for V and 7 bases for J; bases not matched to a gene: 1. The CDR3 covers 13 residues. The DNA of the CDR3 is TGTGCCAGCAGTTTATTGGGAGGGAATGAGCAGTTCTTC. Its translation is CASSLLGGNEQFF.

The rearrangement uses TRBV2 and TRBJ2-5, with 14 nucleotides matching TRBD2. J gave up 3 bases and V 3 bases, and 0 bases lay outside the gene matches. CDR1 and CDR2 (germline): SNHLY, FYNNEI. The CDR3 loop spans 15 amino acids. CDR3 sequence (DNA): TGTGCCAGCAGTGAGGGACTAGCGGGGGAAGAGACCCAGTACTTC. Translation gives CASSEGLAGEETQYF.